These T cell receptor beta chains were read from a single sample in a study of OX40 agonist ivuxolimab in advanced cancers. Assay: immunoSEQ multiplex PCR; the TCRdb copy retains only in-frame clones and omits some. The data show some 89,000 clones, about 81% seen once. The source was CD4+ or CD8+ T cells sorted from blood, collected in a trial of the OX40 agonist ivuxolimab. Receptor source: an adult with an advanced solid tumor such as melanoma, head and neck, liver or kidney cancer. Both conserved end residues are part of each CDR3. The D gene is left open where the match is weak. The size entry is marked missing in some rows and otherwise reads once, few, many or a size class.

CDR3nt: TGTGCCAGCAGCTTGTTGGGAGACAGGGGACACAATGAGCAGTTCTTC
CDR3aa: CASSLLGDRGHNEQFF
j_gene: TRBJ2-1
v_gene: TRBV5-6
abundance: .
d_gene: TRBD1

CDR3nt: TGCAGCGCCCCCACAGATACGCAGTATTTT
CDR3aa: CSAPTDTQYF
j_gene: TRBJ2-3
v_gene: TRBV29-1
abundance: once
d_gene: .

CDR3nt: TGTGCCAGCAGCTTACTGACAGGGGATAATTCACCCCTCCACTTT
CDR3aa: CASSLLTGDNSPLHF
j_gene: TRBJ1-6
v_gene: TRBV7-9
abundance: .
d_gene: TRBD1

CDR3nt: TGTGCCAGCAGCGAAGGACACCCGGGACGCAATTATGGCTACACCTTC
CDR3aa: CASSEGHPGRNYGYTF
j_gene: TRBJ1-2
v_gene: TRBV6-1
abundance: .
d_gene: .

CDR3nt: TGTGCCAGCAGCGGAGGTGGGGGACAGGGGGTGGCTGAGCAGTTCTTC
CDR3aa: CASSGGGGQGVAEQFF
j_gene: TRBJ2-1
v_gene: TRBV5-4
abundance: once
d_gene: TRBD1

CDR3nt: TGTGCCAGAAGCTTGGATAGTGTCCGTGTTCGGTTTGGCTACACCTTC
CDR3aa: CARSLDSVRVRFGYTF
j_gene: TRBJ1-2
v_gene: TRBV5-3
abundance: .
d_gene: .

CDR3nt: TGTGCCAGCAGGGAGGCTAATGAAAAACTGTTTTTT
CDR3aa: CASREANEKLFF
j_gene: TRBJ1-4
v_gene: TRBV27
abundance: .
d_gene: .

CDR3nt: TGTGCCAGCAGCGTTGGGTCTCAAGGTTACGAGCAGTACTTC
CDR3aa: CASSVGSQGYEQYF
j_gene: TRBJ2-7
v_gene: TRBV9
abundance: .
d_gene: .

CDR3nt: TGTGCCAGCTCACCACCTCTGGATCGTCGGCAGTACTTC
CDR3aa: CASSPPLDRRQYF
j_gene: TRBJ2-7
v_gene: TRBV18
abundance: once
d_gene: .

CDR3nt: TGTGCCAGCAGTGACCACACAGGGGCCTACGGAGAGCAGTACTTC
CDR3aa: CASSDHTGAYGEQYF
j_gene: TRBJ2-7
v_gene: TRBV6-1
abundance: .
d_gene: TRBD1

CDR3nt: TGTGCCAGCTCACCACCCACAGCTAACTATGGCTACACCTTC
CDR3aa: CASSPPTANYGYTF
j_gene: TRBJ1-2
v_gene: TRBV18
abundance: .
d_gene: .

CDR3nt: TGTGCCAGCAGTCGGGACCGAAACTACGAGCAGTACTTC
CDR3aa: CASSRDRNYEQYF
j_gene: TRBJ2-7
v_gene: TRBV6-1
abundance: .
d_gene: .

CDR3nt: TGTGCCAGCAGTGAGTCAGCGGGGGGGGCGGCCAAAAACATTCAGTACTTC
CDR3aa: CASSESAGGAAKNIQYF
j_gene: TRBJ2-4
v_gene: TRBV2
abundance: .
d_gene: TRBD2

CDR3nt: TGTGCCAGCAGCGCCGCCATGGGACTTCAAACGGGCTATGGCTACACCTTC
CDR3aa: CASSAAMGLQTGYGYTF
j_gene: TRBJ1-2
v_gene: TRBV9
abundance: .
d_gene: .

CDR3nt: TGTGCCAGCAGTAGACTAGCGGTTGAGCAGTTCTTC
CDR3aa: CASSRLAVEQFF
j_gene: TRBJ2-1
v_gene: TRBV2
abundance: .
d_gene: TRBD2

CDR3nt: TGTGCCACCAGCAGAGATCTGGCAGGGGTGGTAGGGCAGTACTTC
CDR3aa: CATSRDLAGVVGQYF
j_gene: TRBJ2-7
v_gene: TRBV15
abundance: .
d_gene: .

CDR3nt: TGTGCCAGCAAGTATGACGAAAAACTGTTTTTT
CDR3aa: CASKYDEKLFF
j_gene: TRBJ1-4
v_gene: TRBV2
abundance: .
d_gene: .

CDR3nt: TGTGCCAGCAGCCAGGGACAGCTACACCAAGAGACCCAGTACTTC
CDR3aa: CASSQGQLHQETQYF
j_gene: TRBJ2-5
v_gene: TRBV7-6
abundance: .
d_gene: TRBD1

CDR3nt: TGTGCCAGCAGCGCAACAGGGGAATGGAACACCGGGGAGCTGTTTTTT
CDR3aa: CASSATGEWNTGELFF
j_gene: TRBJ2-2
v_gene: TRBV9
abundance: .
d_gene: TRBD1

CDR3nt: TGTGCCAGCAGTTCATCTCTAGGGGTAGCCAAAAACATTCAGTACTTC
CDR3aa: CASSSSLGVAKNIQYF
j_gene: TRBJ2-4
v_gene: TRBV27
abundance: .
d_gene: .

CDR3nt: TGCGCCAGCAGCCTGAGATGGCAGGGGGCAGATACGCAGTATTTT
CDR3aa: CASSLRWQGADTQYF
j_gene: TRBJ2-3
v_gene: TRBV4-1
abundance: .
d_gene: TRBD1

CDR3nt: TGTGCCAGCAGCCAAGCCCTAACTGGGACGACCCAGTACTTC
CDR3aa: CASSQALTGTTQYF
j_gene: TRBJ2-5
v_gene: TRBV13
abundance: .
d_gene: .

CDR3nt: TGTGCCAGCAGCGTAGGAGGGACTAGCGGGGGGGCTGGTAGGCAGTATTTT
CDR3aa: CASSVGGTSGGAGRQYF
j_gene: TRBJ2-3
v_gene: TRBV9
abundance: .
d_gene: TRBD2

CDR3nt: TGTGCCAGCAGTTCTAGCGGGGGGGCCCGCACAGATACGCAGTATTTT
CDR3aa: CASSSSGGARTDTQYF
j_gene: TRBJ2-3
v_gene: TRBV28
abundance: few
d_gene: TRBD2

CDR3nt: TGTGCCAGCAGTTTCGGACTAGGGTTTCGGCAAGCTTTCTTT
CDR3aa: CASSFGLGFRQAFF
j_gene: TRBJ1-1
v_gene: TRBV27
abundance: .
d_gene: .

CDR3nt: TGTGCCAGCAGCGTAGTATCAGGGAATACTGAAAAACTGTTTTTT
CDR3aa: CASSVVSGNTEKLFF
j_gene: TRBJ1-4
v_gene: TRBV9
abundance: .
d_gene: .

CDR3nt: TGTGCCAGCGGGACAGAATACACCGGGGAGCTGTTTTTT
CDR3aa: CASGTEYTGELFF
j_gene: TRBJ2-2
v_gene: TRBV19
abundance: .
d_gene: TRBD1

CDR3nt: TGTGCCAGCAGTCCGGTAGACAGGGGCGCAACCTACGAGCAGTACTTC
CDR3aa: CASSPVDRGATYEQYF
j_gene: TRBJ2-7
v_gene: TRBV27
abundance: .
d_gene: TRBD1

CDR3nt: TGTGCCAGCCGGGAAACCGGGGAGACCCAGTACTTC
CDR3aa: CASRETGETQYF
j_gene: TRBJ2-5
v_gene: TRBV7-6
abundance: .
d_gene: .

CDR3nt: TGCGCCAGCAGCTTGGCACCTAGCGGGGGGGCCGTAATCAATGAGCAGTTCTTC
CDR3aa: CASSLAPSGGAVINEQFF
j_gene: TRBJ2-1
v_gene: TRBV5-1
abundance: .
d_gene: TRBD2

CDR3nt: TGTGCCAGCAGCTCACCGGGACAGGGGGTAAATGAGCAGTTCTTC
CDR3aa: CASSSPGQGVNEQFF
j_gene: TRBJ2-1
v_gene: TRBV7-9
abundance: .
d_gene: TRBD1

CDR3nt: TGTGCCAGCAGCGTGGGGTACCGGGACAAACGCCTTAACTATGGCTACACCTTC
CDR3aa: CASSVGYRDKRLNYGYTF
j_gene: TRBJ1-2
v_gene: TRBV9
abundance: .
d_gene: .

CDR3nt: TGTGCCATCAGTAAGGACGTGGGAAACACCATATATTTT
CDR3aa: CAISKDVGNTIYF
j_gene: TRBJ1-3
v_gene: TRBV10-3
abundance: .
d_gene: .

CDR3nt: TGTGCCAGCAGTGAAACCCCGGGTGGGACTGAAGCTTTCTTT
CDR3aa: CASSETPGGTEAFF
j_gene: TRBJ1-1
v_gene: TRBV6-1
abundance: .
d_gene: .

CDR3nt: TGCAGCGGGGGATATGGGGCCTACAATGAGCAGTTCTTC
CDR3aa: CSGGYGAYNEQFF
j_gene: TRBJ2-1
v_gene: TRBV29-1
abundance: .
d_gene: .

CDR3nt: TGTGCCAGCAGCGTAGCGTCCTGGGGGGGAGTGAAAAAGAATGAGCAGTTCTTC
CDR3aa: CASSVASWGGVKKNEQFF
j_gene: TRBJ2-1
v_gene: TRBV9
abundance: .
d_gene: TRBD2

CDR3nt: TGTGCCAGCAGCCAAGCCTCCCAAAACACTGAAGCTTTCTTT
CDR3aa: CASSQASQNTEAFF
j_gene: TRBJ1-1
v_gene: TRBV4-2
abundance: .
d_gene: .

CDR3nt: TGCGCCAGCAGCCGGACAGGGACGGTCGCTTCACCCCTCCACTTT
CDR3aa: CASSRTGTVASPLHF
j_gene: TRBJ1-6
v_gene: TRBV5-1
abundance: .
d_gene: TRBD1

CDR3nt: TGTGCCAGCAGCCCCACCCCCGGGACTAGAGATACGCAGTATTTT
CDR3aa: CASSPTPGTRDTQYF
j_gene: TRBJ2-3
v_gene: TRBV11-3
abundance: .
d_gene: TRBD2

CDR3nt: TGTGCCAGTAGTGATGATCAGAACACTGAAGCTTTCTTT
CDR3aa: CASSDDQNTEAFF
j_gene: TRBJ1-1
v_gene: TRBV19
abundance: .
d_gene: .

CDR3nt: TGTGCCAGCTCACCGGGGTCTCGGCGGGGGGGCCGCAATGAGCAGTTCTTC
CDR3aa: CASSPGSRRGGRNEQFF
j_gene: TRBJ2-1
v_gene: TRBV18
abundance: .
d_gene: TRBD2

CDR3nt: TGCGCCAGCAGCTTGACCTCTAGGGGTGAGACCCAGTACTTC
CDR3aa: CASSLTSRGETQYF
j_gene: TRBJ2-5
v_gene: TRBV5-1
abundance: .
d_gene: .

CDR3nt: TGTGCCAGCTCACCACCTTTGGGACTAGCGGGGGGCATCGGGTACTACGAGCAGTACTTC
CDR3aa: CASSPPLGLAGGIGYYEQYF
j_gene: TRBJ2-7
v_gene: TRBV18
abundance: once
d_gene: TRBD2

CDR3nt: TGTGCCAGCTCACCGCGCCCTGTGAGCTCTGGAAACACCATATATTTT
CDR3aa: CASSPRPVSSGNTIYF
j_gene: TRBJ1-3
v_gene: TRBV18
abundance: .
d_gene: .

CDR3nt: TGTGCCATCAGTGAAGTAGCGGGGGGCCTGGGAGAGACCCAGTACTTC
CDR3aa: CAISEVAGGLGETQYF
j_gene: TRBJ2-5
v_gene: TRBV10-3
abundance: .
d_gene: TRBD2

CDR3nt: TGTGCCAGCAGCCTCTCTGGGCTAGTTCTAGAGACCCAGTACTTC
CDR3aa: CASSLSGLVLETQYF
j_gene: TRBJ2-5
v_gene: TRBV11-2
abundance: .
d_gene: .

CDR3nt: TGTGCCAGCAGCTTCCTAGGGGCCTACGAGCAGTACTTC
CDR3aa: CASSFLGAYEQYF
j_gene: TRBJ2-7
v_gene: TRBV11-2
abundance: .
d_gene: .

CDR3nt: TGCGCCAGCAGTGCGGACAGGGCAACGTTGTACGAGCAGTACTTC
CDR3aa: CASSADRATLYEQYF
j_gene: TRBJ2-7
v_gene: TRBV5-1
abundance: .
d_gene: TRBD1

CDR3nt: TGTGCCAGCAGTTATAGCGGGGGGGCCGGCGAGCAGTACTTC
CDR3aa: CASSYSGGAGEQYF
j_gene: TRBJ2-7
v_gene: TRBV2
abundance: .
d_gene: TRBD2

CDR3nt: TGTGCCAGCAGCGCGGACAGGGCGGCGTCTCAAAAACTGTTTTTT
CDR3aa: CASSADRAASQKLFF
j_gene: TRBJ1-4
v_gene: TRBV2
abundance: .
d_gene: TRBD1

CDR3nt: TGTGCCAGCAGCAAAGTTGGGCTAGCGGAAGGTAAAGAGACCCAGTACTTC
CDR3aa: CASSKVGLAEGKETQYF
j_gene: TRBJ2-5
v_gene: TRBV21-1
abundance: once
d_gene: .

CDR3nt: TGTGCCAGCAGCTCGAGGGTCGAGAACACTGAAGCTTTCTTT
CDR3aa: CASSSRVENTEAFF
j_gene: TRBJ1-1
v_gene: TRBV9
abundance: .
d_gene: .

CDR3nt: TGTGCCAGCAGCTTGAACGGACCGATGAACACTGAAGCTTTCTTT
CDR3aa: CASSLNGPMNTEAFF
j_gene: TRBJ1-1
v_gene: TRBV5-4
abundance: .
d_gene: .

CDR3nt: TGTGCCAGCAGCGTAGGAGAAGGGGGGAGGGAGCAGTACTTC
CDR3aa: CASSVGEGGREQYF
j_gene: TRBJ2-7
v_gene: TRBV9
abundance: .
d_gene: .